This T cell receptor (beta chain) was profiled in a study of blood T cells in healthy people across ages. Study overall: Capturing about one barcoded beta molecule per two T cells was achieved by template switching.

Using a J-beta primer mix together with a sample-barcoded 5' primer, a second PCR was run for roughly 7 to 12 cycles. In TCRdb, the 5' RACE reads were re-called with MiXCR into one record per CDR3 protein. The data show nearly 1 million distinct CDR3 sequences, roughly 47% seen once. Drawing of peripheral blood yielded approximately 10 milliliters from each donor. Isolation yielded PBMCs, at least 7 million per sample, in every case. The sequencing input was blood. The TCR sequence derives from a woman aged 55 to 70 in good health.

CDR3 DNA sequence: TGTGCCTGGAGCATAGCCAGCACAGATACGCAGTATTTT. It is translated as CAWSIASTDTQYF. The chain combines TRBV30 with TRBJ2-3; D is unresolved. V lost 3 bases to trimming and J lost 0 bases, with 7 bases between them. CDR1 is GTSNPN, CDR2 SVGIG, per germline (reference sequence). The CDR3 loop spans 13 amino acids. The variable domain in full, with the rest retrieved from reference TRBV30 and TRBJ2-3, is SQTIHQWPATLVQPVGSPLSLECTVEGTSNPNLYWYRQAAGRGLQLLFYSVGIGQISSEVPQNLSASRPQDRQFILSSKKLLLSDSGFYLCAWSIASTDTQYFGPGTRLTVL.